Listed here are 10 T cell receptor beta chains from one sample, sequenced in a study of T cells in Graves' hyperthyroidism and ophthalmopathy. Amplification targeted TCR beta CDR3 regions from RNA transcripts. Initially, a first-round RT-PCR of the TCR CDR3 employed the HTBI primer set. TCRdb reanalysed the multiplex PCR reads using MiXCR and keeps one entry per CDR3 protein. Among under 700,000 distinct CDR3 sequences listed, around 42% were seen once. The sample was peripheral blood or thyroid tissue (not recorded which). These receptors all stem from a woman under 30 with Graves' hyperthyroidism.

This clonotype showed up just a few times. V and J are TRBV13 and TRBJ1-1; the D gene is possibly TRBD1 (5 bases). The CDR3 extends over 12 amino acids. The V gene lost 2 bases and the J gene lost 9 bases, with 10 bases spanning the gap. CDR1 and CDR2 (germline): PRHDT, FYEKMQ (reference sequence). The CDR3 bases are TGTGCCAGCAGCTTACAGGGCATACAAGCTTTCTTT. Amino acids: CASSLQGIQAFF.

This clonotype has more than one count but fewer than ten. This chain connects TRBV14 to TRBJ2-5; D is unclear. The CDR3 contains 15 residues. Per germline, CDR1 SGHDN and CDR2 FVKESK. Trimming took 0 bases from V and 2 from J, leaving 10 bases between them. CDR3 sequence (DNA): TGTGCCAGCAGCCAAGATTACAGTGGTCAAGAGACCCAGTACTTC. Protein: CASSQDYSGQETQYF.

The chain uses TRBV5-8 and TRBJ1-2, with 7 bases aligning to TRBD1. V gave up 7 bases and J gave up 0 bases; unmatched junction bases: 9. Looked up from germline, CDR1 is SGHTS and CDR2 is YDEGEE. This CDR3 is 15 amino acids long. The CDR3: CASPLPTGTNYGYTF. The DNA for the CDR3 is TGTGCCAGCCCCCTTCCGACAGGGACTAACTATGGCTACACCTTC.

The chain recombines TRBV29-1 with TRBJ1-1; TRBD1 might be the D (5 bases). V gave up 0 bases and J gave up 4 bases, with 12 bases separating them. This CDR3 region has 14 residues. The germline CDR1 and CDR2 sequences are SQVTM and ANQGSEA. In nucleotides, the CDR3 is TGCAGCGTTGAAGAGGCAAGGGGTTCCACTGAAGCTTTCTTT. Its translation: CSVEEARGSTEAFF.

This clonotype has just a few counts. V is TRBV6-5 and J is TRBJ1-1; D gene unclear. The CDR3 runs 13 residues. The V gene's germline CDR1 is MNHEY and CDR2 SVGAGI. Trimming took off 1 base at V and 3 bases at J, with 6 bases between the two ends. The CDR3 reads CASSYYGDTEAFF. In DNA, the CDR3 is TGTGCCAGCAGTTACTATGGGGACACTGAAGCTTTCTTT.

CDR3 loop: CASSRSENTGELFF. Written as DNA, the CDR3 is TGTGCCAGCAGCCGTAGCGAGAACACCGGGGAGCTGTTTTTT. The genes are TRBV7-2 and TRBJ2-2; a possible D gene is TRBD2 (5 bases). V was shortened by 5 bases and J by 1 base, with 8 bases between the two germline ends. CDR3 size: 14 residues. Per the germline V gene, CDR1 is SGHTA and CDR2 is FQGNSA.

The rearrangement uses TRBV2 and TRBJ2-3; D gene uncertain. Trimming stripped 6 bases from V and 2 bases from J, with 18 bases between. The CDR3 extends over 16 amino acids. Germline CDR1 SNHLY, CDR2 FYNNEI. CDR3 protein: CASSVTDPLATDTQYF. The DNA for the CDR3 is TGTGCCAGCAGCGTTACCGACCCGCTTGCCACAGATACGCAGTATTTT.

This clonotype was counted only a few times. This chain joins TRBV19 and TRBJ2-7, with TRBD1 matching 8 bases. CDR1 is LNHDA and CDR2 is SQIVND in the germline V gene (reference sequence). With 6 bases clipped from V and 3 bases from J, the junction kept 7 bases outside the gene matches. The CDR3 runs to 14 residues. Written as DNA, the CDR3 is TGTGCCAGTAGGGGCGGGACAGGTCTCTACGAGCAGTACTTC. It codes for CASRGGTGLYEQYF.

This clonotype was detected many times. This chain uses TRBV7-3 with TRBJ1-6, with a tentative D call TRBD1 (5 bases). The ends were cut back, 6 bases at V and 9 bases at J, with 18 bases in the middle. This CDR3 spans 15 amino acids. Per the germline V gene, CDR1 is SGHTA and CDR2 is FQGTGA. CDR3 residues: CASSEGYGGVSPLHF. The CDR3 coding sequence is TGTGCCAGCAGTGAGGGGTATGGGGGGGTTTCACCCCTCCACTTT. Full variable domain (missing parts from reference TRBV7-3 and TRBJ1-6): GAGVSQTPSNKVTEKGKYVELRCDPISGHTALYWYRQSLGQGPEFLIYFQGTGAADDSGLPNDRFFAVRPEGSVSTLKIQRTERGDSAVYLCASSEGYGGVSPLHFGNGTRLTVT.

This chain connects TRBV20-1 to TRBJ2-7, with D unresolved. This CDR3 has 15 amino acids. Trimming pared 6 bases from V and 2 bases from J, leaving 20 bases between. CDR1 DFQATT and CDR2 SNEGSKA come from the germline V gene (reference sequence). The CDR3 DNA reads TGCAGTGCCCTCCTCACGGGCCTAACCGCCTACGAGCAGTACTTC. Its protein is CSALLTGLTAYEQYF.